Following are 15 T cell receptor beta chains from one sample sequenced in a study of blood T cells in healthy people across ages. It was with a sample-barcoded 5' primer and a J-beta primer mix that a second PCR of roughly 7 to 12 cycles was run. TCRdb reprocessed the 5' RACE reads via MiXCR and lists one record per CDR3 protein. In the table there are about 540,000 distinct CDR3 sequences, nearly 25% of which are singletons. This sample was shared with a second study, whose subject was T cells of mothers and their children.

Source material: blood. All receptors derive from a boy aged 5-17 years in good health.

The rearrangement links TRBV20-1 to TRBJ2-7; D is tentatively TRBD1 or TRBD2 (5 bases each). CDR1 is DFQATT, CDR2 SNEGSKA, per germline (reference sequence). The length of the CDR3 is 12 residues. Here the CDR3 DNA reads TGCAGAGTGGGGGACGGGAACTACGAGCAGTACTTC. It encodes CRVGDGNYEQYF.

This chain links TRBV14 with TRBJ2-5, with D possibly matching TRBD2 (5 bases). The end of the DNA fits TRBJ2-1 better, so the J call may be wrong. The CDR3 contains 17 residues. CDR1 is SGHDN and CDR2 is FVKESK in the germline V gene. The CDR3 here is CASSQETGLEGYNEQFF. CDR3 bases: TGTGCCAGCAGCCAAGAGACGGGCCTAGAGGGTTACAATGAGCAGTTCTTC.

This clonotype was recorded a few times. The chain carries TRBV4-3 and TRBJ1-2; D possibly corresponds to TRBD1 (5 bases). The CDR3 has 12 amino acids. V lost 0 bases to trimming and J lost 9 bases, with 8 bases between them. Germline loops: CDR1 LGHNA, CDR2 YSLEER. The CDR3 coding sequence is TGCGCCAGCAGCCAAGAGGGGGGGAGCTACACCTTC. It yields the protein CASSQEGGSYTF.

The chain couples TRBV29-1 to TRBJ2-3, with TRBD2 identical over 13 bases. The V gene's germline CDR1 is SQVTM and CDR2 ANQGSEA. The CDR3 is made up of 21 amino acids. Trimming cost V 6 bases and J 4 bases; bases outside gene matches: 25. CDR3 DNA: TGCAGCGTCGCACTAGCGGGAGGGCAAGGTTGGGTGGAGGCAGTCGCAGATACGCAGTATTTT. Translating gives CSVALAGGQGWVEAVADTQYF.

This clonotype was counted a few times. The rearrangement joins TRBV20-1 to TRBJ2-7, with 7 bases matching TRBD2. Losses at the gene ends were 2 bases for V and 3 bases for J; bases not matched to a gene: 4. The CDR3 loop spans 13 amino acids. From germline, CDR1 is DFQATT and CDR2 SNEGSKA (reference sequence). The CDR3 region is CSARLAAFYEQYF. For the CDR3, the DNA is TGCAGTGCTAGACTAGCGGCCTTCTACGAGCAGTACTTC.

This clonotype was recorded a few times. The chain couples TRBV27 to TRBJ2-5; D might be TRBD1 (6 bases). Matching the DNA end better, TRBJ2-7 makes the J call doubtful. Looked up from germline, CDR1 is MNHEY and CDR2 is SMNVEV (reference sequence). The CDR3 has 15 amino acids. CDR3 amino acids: CASSLTGQGTYEQYF. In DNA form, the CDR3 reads TGTGCCAGCAGTTTAACGGGGCAGGGGACCTACGAGCAGTACTTC.

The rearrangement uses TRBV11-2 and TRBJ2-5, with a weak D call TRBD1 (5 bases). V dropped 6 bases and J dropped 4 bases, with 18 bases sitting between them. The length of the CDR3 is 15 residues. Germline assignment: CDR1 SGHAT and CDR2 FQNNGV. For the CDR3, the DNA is TGTGCCAGCAGAAGAGACATAGGCAGGGCAGAGACCCAGTACTTC. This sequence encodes CASRRDIGRAETQYF.

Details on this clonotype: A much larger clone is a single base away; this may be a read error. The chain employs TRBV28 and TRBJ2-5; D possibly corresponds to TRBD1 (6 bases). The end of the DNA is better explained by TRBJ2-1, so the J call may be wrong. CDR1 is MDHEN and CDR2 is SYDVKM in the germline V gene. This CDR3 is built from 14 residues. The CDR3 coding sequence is TGTGCCAGCAGTTTACCAGGGGCGTACAATGAGCAGTTCTTC. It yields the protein CASSLPGAYNEQFF.

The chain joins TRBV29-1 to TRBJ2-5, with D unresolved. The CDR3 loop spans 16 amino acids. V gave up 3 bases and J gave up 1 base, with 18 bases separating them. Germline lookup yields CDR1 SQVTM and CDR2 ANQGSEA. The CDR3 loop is CSVEGNGLERQETQYF. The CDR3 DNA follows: TGCAGCGTTGAGGGTAACGGGCTGGAGCGCCAAGAGACCCAGTACTTC.

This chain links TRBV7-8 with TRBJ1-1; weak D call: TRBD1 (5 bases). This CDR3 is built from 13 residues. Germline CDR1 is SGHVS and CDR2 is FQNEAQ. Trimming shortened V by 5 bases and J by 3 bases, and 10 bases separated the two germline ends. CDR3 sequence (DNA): TGTGCCAGCAGCAGACAGCGGGACACTGAAGCTTTCTTT. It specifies CASSRQRDTEAFF.

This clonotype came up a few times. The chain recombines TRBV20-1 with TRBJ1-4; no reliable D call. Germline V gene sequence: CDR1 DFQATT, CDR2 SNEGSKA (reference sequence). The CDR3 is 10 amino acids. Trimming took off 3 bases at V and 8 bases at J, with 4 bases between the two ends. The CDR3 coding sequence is TGCAGTGCTAGTAGCGAAAAACTGTTTTTT. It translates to CSASSEKLFF.

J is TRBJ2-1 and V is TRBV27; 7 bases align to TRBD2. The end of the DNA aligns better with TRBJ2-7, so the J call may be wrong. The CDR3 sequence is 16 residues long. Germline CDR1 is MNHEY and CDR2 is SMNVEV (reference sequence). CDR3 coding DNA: TGTGCCAGCAGTTTATCGACTAGCCGGAGCTCCTACGAGCAGTACTTC. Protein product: CASSLSTSRSSYEQYF.

Written as DNA, the CDR3 is TGTGCATTGCCAGGATGCCAGAGCACAGATACGCAGTATTTT. It yields the protein CALPGCQSTDTQYF. The chain uses TRBV7-8 and TRBJ2-3, with D unclear. In germline, CDR1 is SGHVS, CDR2 FQNEAQ. The CDR3 spans 14 residues.

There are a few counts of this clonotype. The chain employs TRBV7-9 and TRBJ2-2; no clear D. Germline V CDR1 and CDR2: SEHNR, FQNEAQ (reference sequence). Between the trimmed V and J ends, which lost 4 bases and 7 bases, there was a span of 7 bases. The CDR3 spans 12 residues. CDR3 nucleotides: TGTGCCAGCAGCTCCCAATACGGGGAGCTGTTTTTT. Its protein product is CASSSQYGELFF.

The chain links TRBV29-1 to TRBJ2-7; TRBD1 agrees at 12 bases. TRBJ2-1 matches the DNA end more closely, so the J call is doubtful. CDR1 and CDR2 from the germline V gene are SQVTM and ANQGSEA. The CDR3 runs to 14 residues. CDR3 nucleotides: TGCAGCGCAAAGGGACAGGGGGCGCGGAGTGAGCAGTTCTTC. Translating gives CSAKGQGARSEQFF.